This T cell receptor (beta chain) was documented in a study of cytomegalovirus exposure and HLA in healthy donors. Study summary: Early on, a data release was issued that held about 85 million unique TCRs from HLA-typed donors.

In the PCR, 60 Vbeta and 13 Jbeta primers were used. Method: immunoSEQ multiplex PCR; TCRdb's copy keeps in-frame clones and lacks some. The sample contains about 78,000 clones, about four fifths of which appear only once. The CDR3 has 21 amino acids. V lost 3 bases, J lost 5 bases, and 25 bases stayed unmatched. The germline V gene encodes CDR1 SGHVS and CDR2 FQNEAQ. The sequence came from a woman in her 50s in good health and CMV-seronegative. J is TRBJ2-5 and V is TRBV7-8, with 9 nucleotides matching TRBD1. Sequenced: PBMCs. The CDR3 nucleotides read TGTGCCAGCAGCTTTGGGCCCCCGACGCCAAATCACAGGGGGCCGGGGGAGACCCAGTACTTC. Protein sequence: CASSFGPPTPNHRGPGETQYF. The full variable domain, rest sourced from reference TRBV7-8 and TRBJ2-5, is GAGVSQSPRYKVAKRGQDVALRCDPISGHVSLFWYQQALGQGPEFLTYFQNEAQLDKSGLPSDRFFAERPEGSVSTLKIQRTQQEDSAVYLCASSFGPPTPNHRGPGETQYFGPGTRLLVL.